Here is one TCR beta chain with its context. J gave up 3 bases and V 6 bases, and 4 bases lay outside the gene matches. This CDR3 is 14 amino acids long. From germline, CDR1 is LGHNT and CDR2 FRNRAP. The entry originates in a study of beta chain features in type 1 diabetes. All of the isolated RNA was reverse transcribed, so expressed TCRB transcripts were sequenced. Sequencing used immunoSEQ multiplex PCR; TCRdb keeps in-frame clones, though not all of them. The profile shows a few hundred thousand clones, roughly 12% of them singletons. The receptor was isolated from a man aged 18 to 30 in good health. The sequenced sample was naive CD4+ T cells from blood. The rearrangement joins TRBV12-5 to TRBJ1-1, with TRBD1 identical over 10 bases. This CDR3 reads CASGSGTGDTEAFF. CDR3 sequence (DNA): TGTGCTAGTGGCTCGGGGACAGGGGACACTGAAGCTTTCTTT. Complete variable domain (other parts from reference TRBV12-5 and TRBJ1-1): DARVTQTPRHKVTEMGQEVTMRCQPILGHNTVFWYRQTMMQGLELLAYFRNRAPLDDSGMPKDRFSAEMPDATLATLKIQPSEPRDSAVYFCASGSGTGDTEAFFGQGTRLTVV.